This T cell receptor (beta chain) was sequenced for a study of cytomegalovirus exposure and HLA in healthy donors. At the level of the study: A previous analysis identified fewer than 130 million unique TCR beta sequences derived from some 170 million T cells. Findings of the study overall: Available immune exposure information was restricted to CMV serostatus only. Cytomegalovirus status, reportedly, was diagnosed with high specificity and sensitivity by the classifier.

About this clone: Its cognate antigen is unknown.

The PCR was carried out with 60 Vbeta primers and 13 Jbeta primers. Only in-frame clones appear in the TCRdb table, and some are missing; sequencing was by immunoSEQ multiplex PCR. The repertoire holds 160,000 or so clones, about 82% seen once, with roughly 7.5% in the top ten. This receptor was obtained from a woman younger than 45 in good health and CMV-seropositive. The specimen was PBMCs.

CDR3 residues: CASSEAGQDNQPQHF. In DNA, the CDR3 is TGTGCCAGCAGTGAAGCTGGACAGGATAATCAGCCCCAGCATTTT. V gene TRBV6-1 combines with J gene TRBJ1-5, with TRBD1 matching over 7 bases. The J segment lost 4 bases and the V segment lost 0 bases, leaving 3 bases of the junction unmatched. The CDR3 sequence is 15 residues long. From germline, CDR1 is MNHNS and CDR2 SASEGT.